These T cell receptor beta chains were read from a single sample in a study of blood T cell repertoires in COVID-19. The data were produced by immunoSEQ multiplex PCR, yet TCRdb's version contains in-frame clones alone and is incomplete. Of 150,000 or so clones listed, approximately 92% are singletons. The specimen was peripheral blood. These receptors were taken from a man aged 18-30 years with COVID-19, enrolled during active disease. Both conserved end residues are trimmed from each CDR3.

v_gene: TRBV30; j_gene: TRBJ2-3; len: 10; CDR3aa: AWRLGRDTQY
v_gene: TRBV4-2; j_gene: TRBJ2-3; len: 11; CDR3aa: ASSQDSADTQY
v_gene: TRBV28; j_gene: TRBJ2-1; len: 14; CDR3aa: ASSLIGSGRQGEQF
v_gene: TRBV27; j_gene: TRBJ2-7; len: 12; CDR3aa: ASTVGAGNYEQY
v_gene: TRBV27; j_gene: TRBJ2-3; len: 13; CDR3aa: ASSFGEGSTDTQY
v_gene: TRBV14; j_gene: TRBJ1-2; len: 14; CDR3aa: ASSQGSAGTEYGYT
v_gene: TRBV27; j_gene: TRBJ2-5; len: 11; CDR3aa: ASSLWGGETQY
v_gene: TRBV2; j_gene: TRBJ2-7; len: 10; CDR3aa: ASSGVSYEQY
v_gene: TRBV5-6; j_gene: TRBJ1-4; len: 13; CDR3aa: ASSLAPGVAEKLL
v_gene: TRBV7-2; j_gene: TRBJ2-7; len: 14; CDR3aa: ASSLPLDRVSYEQY
v_gene: TRBV10-3; j_gene: TRBJ2-2; len: 14; CDR3aa: AISESGIAGPGELF
v_gene: TRBV7-2; j_gene: TRBJ2-7; len: 14; CDR3aa: ASSSGTAAYPYEQY
v_gene: TRBV15; j_gene: TRBJ1-5; len: 14; CDR3aa: ATSTRAGDVFQPQH
v_gene: TRBV19; j_gene: TRBJ1-1; len: 11; CDR3aa: ASSDSTNTEAF
v_gene: TRBV7-2; j_gene: TRBJ2-7; len: 13; CDR3aa: ASSSLIGSLDEQY
v_gene: TRBV6-6; j_gene: TRBJ2-3; len: 15; CDR3aa: ASSPLDRGGRTDTQY
v_gene: TRBV7-9; j_gene: TRBJ2-7; len: 14; CDR3aa: ASSSRPDRPEDEQY
v_gene: TRBV4-3; j_gene: TRBJ2-1; len: 11; CDR3aa: ASSHQGYNEQF
v_gene: TRBV7-9; j_gene: TRBJ2-3; len: 14; CDR3aa: ASSVPGQGGTDTQY
v_gene: TRBV14; j_gene: TRBJ1-1; len: 10; CDR3aa: ASSPREDKAF
v_gene: TRBV7-9; j_gene: TRBJ2-3; len: 10; CDR3aa: ASRLGTNTQY
v_gene: TRBV7-7; j_gene: TRBJ2-1; len: 13; CDR3aa: ASSLAGSHYNEQF
v_gene: TRBV6-2/TRBV6-3; j_gene: TRBJ1-6; len: 14; CDR3aa: ASSYPTIAGKSPLH
v_gene: TRBV27; j_gene: TRBJ2-7; len: 11; CDR3aa: ASSRRVMDEQY
v_gene: TRBV4-2; j_gene: TRBJ2-2; len: 13; CDR3aa: ASSQVTGVIGELF
v_gene: TRBV21-1; j_gene: TRBJ2-5; len: 13; CDR3aa: ASSQRLAGGETQY
v_gene: TRBV6-5; j_gene: TRBJ2-1; len: 9; CDR3aa: ASSSNDEQF
v_gene: TRBV11-2; j_gene: TRBJ2-7; len: 13; CDR3aa: ASSLDRQGAREQY
v_gene: TRBV5-1; j_gene: TRBJ1-2; len: 12; CDR3aa: ASTSTNLNRGYT